What follows are 30 T cell receptor beta chains derived from one specimen sequenced in a study of identical twins. MiXCR was run by TCRdb on the 5' RACE reads, yielding one entry per CDR3 protein. The sample has approximately 230,000 distinct CDR3 sequences, around 6.5% seen once. These records were also assigned to another study, of T cells expressing NK-cell markers.

Sequenced: CD8+ T cells sorted from blood. Every receptor here comes from a woman aged 18-29 years in good health.

This clonotype has just a few counts. The chain combines TRBV29-1 with TRBJ1-1, with 8 bases fitting TRBD1. Germline V gives CDR1 SQVTM, CDR2 ANQGSEA. This CDR3 has 13 amino acids. After removal of 6 bases from V and 0 bases from J, the junction contained 3 bases not matched to a gene. The DNA for the CDR3 is TGCAGCGTGCGGACAGGGATGAACACTGAAGCTTTCTTT. Translated, it gives CSVRTGMNTEAFF.

This clonotype was seen repeatedly, ten times or more. The chain combines TRBV20-1 with TRBJ1-5; D is uncertain. The CDR3 extends over 13 amino acids. Per the germline V gene, CDR1 is DFQATT and CDR2 is SNEGSKA (reference sequence). V lost 5 bases and J 3 bases, leaving 11 bases between the germline ends. Here the CDR3 reads CSAERPNNQPQHF. As DNA, the CDR3 is TGCAGTGCTGAGAGGCCCAACAATCAGCCCCAGCATTTT.

Only a few counts were recorded for this clonotype. The chain combines TRBV27 with TRBJ2-5; 11 bases align to TRBD2. Per the germline V gene, CDR1 is MNHEY and CDR2 is SMNVEV (reference sequence). The junction had 5 bases not matched to a gene; V was cut back by 1 base and J by 4 bases. CDR3 size: 16 residues. The CDR3, as DNA: TGTGCCAGCAGTTTATACACTAGCGGGAGAGCAGAGACCCAGTACTTC. This encodes CASSLYTSGRAETQYF.

This clonotype has at least ten counts. The J gene is TRBJ2-1, the V gene TRBV6-5; TRBD2 might be the D (5 bases). The length of the CDR3 is 15 residues. Trimming took 2 bases from V and 4 from J, leaving 12 bases between them. CDR1 is MNHEY and CDR2 is SVGAGI in the germline V gene. The DNA of the CDR3 is TGTGCCAGCAGTTACGTTGCGGGCCGATACAATGAGCAGTTCTTC. Its protein product is CASSYVAGRYNEQFF.

The chain is built from TRBV29-1 and TRBJ2-7, with D perhaps matching TRBD2 (5 bases). Germline V gene lookup returns CDR1 SQVTM and CDR2 ANQGSEA. Trimming removed 4 bases from V and 3 bases from J, with 7 bases in between. The CDR3 runs to 11 residues. In DNA, the CDR3 is TGCAGCGTTGCGGGGAACTACGAGCAGTACTTC. This codes for CSVAGNYEQYF.

This clonotype was seen many times. The V gene is TRBV12-3 or TRBV12-4, the J gene TRBJ1-1; D remains ambiguous. V dropped 7 bases and J dropped 1 base, with 10 bases sitting between them. There are 13 residues in the CDR3. In DNA, the CDR3 is TGTGCCAGCACCCCCTGGTGGAACACTGAAGCTTTCTTT. Its protein product is CASTPWWNTEAFF.

This clonotype was seen many times. The chain uses TRBV2 and TRBJ1-1; 9 bases fit TRBD1. Germline CDR1 is SNHLY and CDR2 is FYNNEI. J lost 1 base, V lost 3 bases, and 0 bases had no gene match. CDR3 length: 14 amino acids. The CDR3 sequence is CASSEDRGNTEAFF. The CDR3 coding sequence is TGTGCCAGCAGTGAGGACAGGGGGAACACTGAAGCTTTCTTT.

V gene TRBV20-1 combines with J gene TRBJ1-5; no clear D gene. From germline, CDR1 is DFQATT and CDR2 SNEGSKA (reference sequence). Trimming left V 4 bases short and J 0 bases short, with 19 bases between. The CDR3 extends over 17 amino acids. CDR3 loop: CSATLVPGGYSNQPQHF. The CDR3, as DNA: TGCAGTGCTACTCTAGTACCCGGCGGTTATAGCAATCAGCCCCAGCATTTT.

This sequence joins TRBV6-2 or TRBV6-3 and TRBJ1-5; no reliable D call. From germline, CDR1 is MNHEY and CDR2 SVGEGT. The length of the CDR3 is 13 residues. With 7 bases removed from V and 3 bases from J, the gap between germline ends came to 10 bases. The CDR3 DNA reads TGTGCCAGCAATACTTGGTCCAATCAGCCCCAGCATTTT. Residues: CASNTWSNQPQHF.

This clonotype was picked up a small number of times. The rearrangement uses TRBV20-1 and TRBJ2-5, with a weak D call TRBD2 (5 bases). CDR1 and CDR2 (germline): DFQATT, SNEGSKA (reference sequence). CDR3 length: 15 amino acids. Between the trimmed V and J ends, which lost 4 bases and 4 bases, there was a span of 19 bases. The CDR3, as DNA: TGCAGTGCTACCCGAAAGCGGTGGGGATTAGAGACCCAGTACTTC. Translating it yields CSATRKRWGLETQYF.

Note on this clonotype: A much larger clone lies a single base off, so this may be a read error. The rearrangement links TRBV12-3 or TRBV12-4 to TRBJ1-1; the D gene is possibly TRBD1 (6 bases). The CDR3 totals 13 residues. V dropped 7 bases and J dropped 10 bases, with 19 bases sitting between them. Here the CDR3 reads CASKGETVDIAFF. The CDR3 DNA reads as TGTGCCAGCAAGGGGGAAACAGTCGATATAGCTTTCTTT.

The CDR3 nucleotides are TGTGCCAGCAGCTTGGGGCAAATCCCCTACAATGAGCAGTTCTTC. Its protein product is CASSLGQIPYNEQFF. The chain uses TRBV5-5 and TRBJ2-1; D is undetermined. Germline CDR1 reads SGHKS; CDR2 reads YYEKEE (reference sequence). CDR3 length: 15 amino acids. Trimming removed 0 bases at V and 2 bases at J, with 9 bases between.

This clonotype was detected ten times or more. The V call is TRBV20-1, the J call TRBJ2-1; 7 bases agree with TRBD1. The V gene end was trimmed by 0 bases and the J gene end by 8 bases; junction bases not matched to a gene: 4. Per germline, CDR1 DFQATT and CDR2 SNEGSKA (reference sequence). The CDR3 sequence is 13 residues long. This chain's CDR3 is CSARDLGGDEQFF. As DNA, the CDR3 is TGCAGTGCTAGAGATCTAGGGGGCGATGAGCAGTTCTTC.

This clonotype appeared a few times. The chain combines TRBV11-1 with TRBJ1-2, with D uncertain. This CDR3 has 14 amino acids. The germline V and J ends were trimmed by 2 bases and 8 bases, with 15 bases remaining between them. Per germline, CDR1 SGHAT and CDR2 FQDESV (reference sequence). CDR3 residues: CASSLPGPGGGYTF. The CDR3 DNA follows: TGTGCCAGCAGCTTACCCGGCCCGGGAGGGGGCTACACCTTC.

This clonotype was seen a handful of times. V and J are TRBV2 and TRBJ2-1; D remains unclear. V was cut by 3 bases and J by 7 bases, with 7 bases left in between. The CDR3 consists of 12 residues. Germline CDR1 reads SNHLY; CDR2 reads FYNNEI. CDR3 region: CASSDSGNEQFF. CDR3 sequence (DNA): TGTGCCAGCAGTGATTCCGGGAATGAGCAGTTCTTC.

This clonotype was counted between two and nine times. The chain couples TRBV20-1 to TRBJ2-1; 12 positions match TRBD2. The CDR3 totals 16 residues. With V trimmed by 5 bases and J by 7 bases, 12 bases remained unmatched. Germline V CDR1 and CDR2: DFQATT, SNEGSKA (reference sequence). The CDR3 reads CSASPLTSGSSNEQFF. The CDR3 DNA reads TGCAGTGCTTCTCCTTTGACTAGCGGGAGTTCGAATGAGCAGTTCTTC.

This rearrangement joins TRBV15 to TRBJ1-1; D is ambiguous. Deletions cut 1 base from V and 0 bases from J, with 9 bases between. The CDR3 is 15 amino acids. Germline-derived CDR1 and CDR2 are LNHNV and YYDKDF (reference sequence). CDR3 protein: CATSRAPTLNTEAFF. CDR3 DNA sequence: TGTGCCACCAGCAGAGCCCCTACACTGAACACTGAAGCTTTCTTT.

The J gene is TRBJ2-5, the V gene TRBV3-1, with 9 positions matching TRBD2. CDR1 is LGHDT and CDR2 is YNNKEL in the germline V gene (reference sequence). V lost 1 base and J lost 5; bases outside the gene matches: 14. The CDR3 runs to 18 residues. The CDR3 protein is CASSQGWGPGLAVETQYF. The CDR3 DNA sequence: TGTGCCAGCAGCCAAGGCTGGGGGCCGGGACTAGCTGTGGAGACCCAGTACTTC.

This clonotype was observed a handful of times. The rearrangement links TRBV25-1 to TRBJ2-5, with 8 bases fitting TRBD1. The J segment lost 1 base and the V segment lost 1 base, leaving 2 bases of the junction unmatched. CDR3 length: 15 residues. Germline V gene sequence: CDR1 MGHDK, CDR2 SYGVNS. CDR3 DNA sequence: TGTGCCAGCAGTGAATGGGACAGGTCCCAAGAGACCCAGTACTTC. Amino acids: CASSEWDRSQETQYF.

This rearrangement joins TRBV14 to TRBJ2-1, with TRBD2 matching over 10 bases. Germline V gene data show CDR1 as SGHDN and CDR2 as FVKESK. The CDR3 sequence is 19 residues long. V gave up 0 bases and J gave up 3 bases; unmatched junction bases: 11. The CDR3 coding sequence is TGTGCCAGCAGCCAAGATGAGAAGGCTAGCGGGAGTTTCTACAATGAGCAGTTCTTC. Protein sequence: CASSQDEKASGSFYNEQFF.

This clonotype was seen at least ten times. V gene TRBV6-4 combines with J gene TRBJ2-1; 12 bases are shared with TRBD2. This CDR3 contains 14 residues. V was pared by 5 bases and J by 8 bases, with 4 bases of the junction left unmatched. Germline CDR1 and CDR2: MRHNA and SNTAGT. The CDR3 protein is CASSSSGGADEQFF. CDR3 sequence (DNA): TGTGCCAGCAGTTCTAGCGGGGGGGCCGATGAGCAGTTCTTC.

This clonotype was seen a handful of times. The CDR3 nucleotides are TGTGCCAGCAGCTTAGGCCTTTCGCAAAGCTCCTATAATTCACCCCTCCACTTT. Encoded protein: CASSLGLSQSSYNSPLHF. V and J are TRBV13 and TRBJ1-6; D remains unclear. V lost 0 bases to trimming and J lost 0 bases, with 12 bases between them. Germline lookup yields CDR1 PRHDT and CDR2 FYEKMQ (reference sequence). The CDR3 totals 18 residues.

This clonotype was seen repeatedly, ten times or more. The chain couples TRBV12-3 or TRBV12-4 to TRBJ2-1; TRBD2 matches at 7 bases. V was pared by 8 bases and J by 8 bases, with 12 bases of the junction left unmatched. The CDR3 spans 14 residues. Written as DNA, the CDR3 is TGTGCCAGCCAAAGTGGCGGGAGAAGCGATGAGCAGTTCTTC. Residues: CASQSGGRSDEQFF.

This clonotype was seen ten or more times. The chain uses TRBV15 and TRBJ2-1; perhaps TRBD2 as D (5 bases). V gave up 5 bases and J gave up 6 bases, with 11 bases separating them. CDR3 size: 13 residues. The germline CDR1 and CDR2 sequences are LNHNV and YYDKDF (reference sequence). In DNA form, the CDR3 reads TGTGCCACCAGCGTCGCAGGAGGCAATGAGCAGTTCTTC. It encodes CATSVAGGNEQFF.

This clonotype was counted many times. The chain couples TRBV6-2 or TRBV6-3 to TRBJ2-3; the D gene is possibly TRBD2 (6 bases). The CDR3 covers 14 residues. V was pared by 7 bases and J by 2 bases, with 13 bases between. CDR1 is MNHEY and CDR2 is SVGEGT in the germline V gene. The CDR3 DNA reads as TGTGCCAGCACCACGGGGGACCCCACAGATACGCAGTATTTT. It yields the protein CASTTGDPTDTQYF.

This clonotype was detected ten times or more. CDR3 DNA: TGTGCCAGCAGTCCTGGGCTGGGCTACGAGCAGTACTTC. Protein product: CASSPGLGYEQYF. The rearrangement links TRBV5-8 to TRBJ2-7; D is ambiguous. Trimming pared 5 bases from V and 3 bases from J, leaving 12 bases between. Germline loops: CDR1 SGHTS, CDR2 YDEGEE. This CDR3 has 13 amino acids.

This clonotype has more than one count but fewer than ten. The CDR3 loop reads CASSFGQTYTEAFF. The DNA for the CDR3 is TGTGCCAGCAGCTTCGGACAGACCTACACTGAAGCTTTCTTT. J is TRBJ1-1 and V is TRBV11-2, with D possibly matching TRBD1 (6 bases). CDR3 length: 14 residues. Trimming stripped 3 bases from V and 3 bases from J, with 11 bases between. Per germline, CDR1 SGHAT and CDR2 FQNNGV.

For this clonotype: The junction shows a germline mismatch at one end, possibly a read error. V is TRBV7-9 and J is TRBJ2-7; D is unresolved. The CDR3 is 12 residues long. The V gene's germline CDR1 is SEHNR and CDR2 FQNEAQ (reference sequence). This CDR3 is CASSLGASESHF. As DNA, the CDR3 is TGTGCCAGCAGCTTAGGGGCCTCAGAAAGCCACTTC.

This clonotype was recorded at least ten times. The chain links TRBV27 to TRBJ2-1, with 8 bases identical to TRBD2. The germline V gene has CDR1 MNHEY and CDR2 SMNVEV (reference sequence). V lost 5 bases and J lost 8; bases outside the gene matches: 5. The CDR3 totals 13 residues. Here the CDR3 reads CASSLGGADEQFF. The CDR3 DNA reads as TGTGCCAGCAGTCTCGGGGGGGCAGATGAGCAGTTCTTC.

The table lists this clonotype with many counts. The chain uses TRBV29-1 and TRBJ1-2, with 8 bases aligning to TRBD1. This CDR3 contains 14 residues. Losses at the gene ends were 2 bases for V and 5 bases for J; bases not matched to a gene: 7. Germline V gene data show CDR1 as SQVTM and CDR2 as ANQGSEA. The DNA for the CDR3 is TGCAGCGTTGAATATCGGACAGGGAATTATGGCTACACCTTC. This encodes CSVEYRTGNYGYTF.